The 28 T cell receptor beta chains presented below share a single source sample, sequenced in a study of blood T cell repertoires in COVID-19. The protocol was immunoSEQ multiplex PCR, while the TCRdb copy is restricted to in-frame clones and leaves out a portion. The sample lists some 200,000 clones; more than 80% were seen once. The sample comprised peripheral blood. The receptors were sampled from a woman aged 40-49 years with COVID-19, enrolled during active disease.

This clone was seen a few times. The chain uses TRBV6-6 and TRBJ1-5, with D possibly matching TRBD1 (6 bases). The V gene's germline CDR1 is MNHNY and CDR2 SVGAGI (reference sequence). V was shortened by 5 bases and J by 0 bases, with 14 bases between the two germline ends. The CDR3 loop spans 16 amino acids. The CDR3 spells CASSRQRQASNQPQHF. DNA of the CDR3: TGTGCCAGCAGTCGACAGCGACAGGCTAGCAATCAGCCCCAGCATTTT.

V usage is TRBV27 and J usage is TRBJ2-7, with 8 positions matching TRBD1. Germline V gene data show CDR1 as MNHEY and CDR2 as SMNVEV (reference sequence). Trimming cost V 5 bases and J 4 bases; bases outside gene matches: 10. The CDR3 runs to 15 residues. The CDR3, as DNA: TGTGCCAGCAGTCGTACAGGGGGAGGATTTTACGAGCAGTACGTC. Translation gives CASSRTGGGFYEQYV.

J is TRBJ2-2 and V is TRBV18, with 9 bases aligning to TRBD2. This CDR3 spans 15 amino acids. V was clipped by 0 bases and J by 6 bases; unmatched bases: 2. Germline V gene sequence: CDR1 KGHSH, CDR2 LQKENI. CDR3 nucleotide sequence: TGTGCCAGCTCACCACCAATAGCGGGAGCCGGGGAGCTGTTTTTT. It translates to CASSPPIAGAGELFF.

This clone has a single count. The sample contains more than one DNA sequence encoding this CDR3. The rearrangement uses TRBV7-3 and TRBJ1-1; D is perhaps TRBD1 (5 bases). CDR1 is SGHTA, CDR2 FQGTGA, per germline. V shed 5 bases and J shed 2 bases, with 9 bases lying between them. The CDR3 spans 13 residues. DNA of the CDR3: TGTGCCAGCAGCGCGGGGGGAAACACTGAAGCTTTCTTT. The encoded protein is CASSAGGNTEAFF.

The chain employs TRBV18 and TRBJ2-2; 7 positions agree with TRBD2. Germline CDR1 is KGHSH and CDR2 is LQKENI. V shed 3 bases and J 4 bases; nucleotides not matched to a gene: 5. This CDR3 comprises 15 residues. The chain's CDR3 is CASSPASGATGELFF. CDR3 DNA: TGTGCCAGCTCACCGGCTAGCGGCGCCACCGGGGAGCTGTTTTTT.

The CDR3 DNA sequence: TGTGCCAGCAGCTTATCCCTAGCGGGGCACACCGGGGAGCTGTTTTTT. Amino acid sequence: CASSLSLAGHTGELFF. The chain recombines TRBV11-3 with TRBJ2-2, with 9 positions matching TRBD2. Germline lookup yields CDR1 SGHNT and CDR2 YENEEA. CDR3 length: 16 residues. The trim removed 2 bases at V and 3 bases at J, leaving 4 bases unmatched.

The J gene is TRBJ2-2, the V gene TRBV18, with a tentative D call TRBD2 (6 bases). The CDR3 runs 16 residues. Germline values: CDR1 KGHSH, CDR2 LQKENI. Between the trimmed V and J ends, which lost 1 base and 0 bases, there was a span of 9 bases. CDR3 sequence reads: CASSPRVAANTGELFF. The CDR3 DNA reads TGTGCCAGCTCACCACGAGTAGCGGCGAACACCGGGGAGCTGTTTTTT.

The V and J genes are TRBV19 and TRBJ1-3; no clear D. The CDR3 spans 12 residues. V was trimmed by 7 bases and J by 0 bases, leaving 4 bases between them. CDR1 and CDR2 (germline): LNHDA, SQIVND (reference sequence). DNA of the CDR3: TGTGCCAGTAAGAGCTCTGGAAACACCATATATTTT. It specifies CASKSSGNTIYF.

The genes are TRBV7-9 and TRBJ1-6, with 10 bases fitting TRBD1. Germline V gene data show CDR1 as SEHNR and CDR2 as FQNEAQ (reference sequence). V shed 3 bases and J 9 bases; nucleotides not matched to a gene: 5. This CDR3 is built from 15 residues. The CDR3 DNA is TGTGCCAGCAGCTTGGGGACAGGGGTCCGTTCACCCCTCCACTTT. This gives the protein CASSLGTGVRSPLHF. Using reference TRBV7-9 and TRBJ1-6 for the parts outside the CDR3, the full variable domain is DTGVSQNPRHKITKRGQNVTFRCDPISEHNRLYWYRQTLGQGPEFLTYFQNEAQLEKSRLLSDRFSAERPKGSFSTLEIQRTEQGDSAMYLCASSLGTGVRSPLHFGNGTRLTVT.

The rearrangement uses TRBV28 and TRBJ1-4; 11 bases are a match to TRBD1. With V trimmed by 2 bases and J by 6 bases, 8 bases remained unmatched. CDR1 is MDHEN, CDR2 SYDVKM, per germline. The CDR3 length is 17 residues. The DNA for the CDR3 is TGTGCCAGCAGTTTAGCCCTTAGGACAGGGGGCGATGAAAAACTGTTTTTT. Amino acid sequence: CASSLALRTGGDEKLFF.

The chain couples TRBV30 to TRBJ2-5; TRBD1 is a possible D gene (5 bases). The CDR3 has 15 residues. Trimming pared 7 bases from V and 5 bases from J, leaving 23 bases between. Germline V gene lookup returns CDR1 GTSNPN and CDR2 SVGIG (reference sequence). The CDR3 sequence is CASKDRGRGAETQYF. Here the CDR3 DNA reads TGTGCCTCGAAAGATAGGGGCCGAGGTGCGGAGACCCAGTACTTC.

The chain couples TRBV2 to TRBJ1-2; 9 nucleotides line up with TRBD1. The J segment lost 7 bases and the V segment lost 7 bases, leaving 4 bases of the junction unmatched. Per the germline V gene, CDR1 is SNHLY and CDR2 is FYNNEI. This CDR3 is built from 12 residues. CDR3 bases: TGTGCCAGCAAACAGGGGGCGATTGGCTACACCTTC. It translates to CASKQGAIGYTF.

This sequence joins TRBV3-1 (or the pseudogene TRBV3-2) and TRBJ1-6, with D possibly matching TRBD1 (6 bases). The CDR3 is 15 residues long. Germline CDR1 reads LGHDT; CDR2 reads YNNKEL (reference sequence). The V and J ends lost 0 bases and 6 bases respectively, with 9 bases between them. The CDR3 coding sequence is TGTGCCAGCAGCCAAGAACAGGGTTTTAATTCACCCCTCCACTTT. Its protein is CASSQEQGFNSPLHF.

The chain links TRBV29-1 to TRBJ1-1; no definite D call. The CDR3 is 11 amino acids. The V and J ends lost 3 bases and 6 bases respectively, with 8 bases between them. CDR1 is SQVTM and CDR2 is ANQGSEA in the germline V gene. The CDR3, as DNA: TGCAGCGTTGAGAGAGGCGCTGAAGCTTTCTTT. Protein product: CSVERGAEAFF.

The chain joins TRBV2 to TRBJ2-5; 11 positions agree with TRBD1. CDR1 is SNHLY, CDR2 FYNNEI, per germline. The CDR3 sequence is 14 residues long. Unmatched junction bases numbered 4, after V lost 9 bases and J lost 1 base. The CDR3 sequence is CARGQGESQETQYF. In nucleotides, the CDR3 is TGTGCCAGGGGACAGGGGGAATCCCAAGAGACCCAGTACTTC. The whole variable domain, remainder taken from reference TRBV2 and TRBJ2-5, is EPEVTQTPSHQVTQMGQEVILRCVPISNHLYFYWYRQILGQKVEFLVSFYNNEISEKSEIFDDQFSVERPDGSNFTLKIRSTKLEDSAMYFCARGQGESQETQYFGPGTRLLVL.

In nucleotides, the CDR3 is TGTGCCAGCAGACGGACAGGGTCGTACATTCAGTACTTC. Amino acids: CASRRTGSYIQYF. The chain combines TRBV6-5 with TRBJ2-4, with 8 bases identical to TRBD1. The CDR3 consists of 13 residues. The V gene's germline CDR1 is MNHEY and CDR2 SVGAGI. The J segment lost 8 bases and the V segment lost 6 bases, leaving 6 bases of the junction unmatched.

The chain links TRBV19 to TRBJ2-7; TRBD1 matches at 10 bases. The junction had 7 bases not matched to a gene; V was cut back by 6 bases and J by 8 bases. The germline gives CDR1 LNHDA, CDR2 SQIVND (reference sequence). This CDR3 has 13 residues. The CDR3 region has the DNA TGTGCCAGTAGCCCGGGACAGGGGCTTCAGCAGTACGTC. Translating it yields CASSPGQGLQQYV.

V gene TRBV20-1 combines with J gene TRBJ2-7; D not resolved. CDR1 and CDR2 from the germline V gene are DFQATT and SNEGSKA (reference sequence). Trimming shortened V by 3 bases and J by 2 bases, and 11 bases separated the two germline ends. This CDR3 contains 13 residues. The CDR3 loop is CSASKRVPYEQYF. In nucleotides, the CDR3 is TGCAGTGCTAGTAAGAGAGTTCCCTACGAGCAGTACTTC.

This clone has just one count. This sequence joins TRBV18 and TRBJ1-2, with 7 bases fitting TRBD1. With 2 bases clipped from V and 2 bases from J, the junction kept 11 bases outside the gene matches. CDR1 is KGHSH, CDR2 LQKENI, per germline. There are 17 residues in the CDR3. CDR3 in amino acids: CASSPIPRGTENYGYTF. CDR3 DNA: TGTGCCAGCTCACCAATACCGCGTGGGACAGAGAACTATGGCTACACCTTC. The complete variable domain, with remaining parts taken from reference TRBV18 and TRBJ1-2, reads NAGVMQNPRHLVRRRGQEARLRCSPMKGHSHVYWYRQLPEEGLKFMVYLQKENIIDESGMPKERFSAEFPKEGPSILRIQQVVRGDSAAYFCASSPIPRGTENYGYTFGSGTRLTVV.

The CDR3, as DNA: TGTGCCAGCAGGGGACACCACTCCTACGAGCAGTACTTC. Its protein is CASRGHHSYEQYF. J is TRBJ2-7 and V is TRBV27; D is possibly TRBD1 (6 bases). The length of the CDR3 is 13 residues. V was cut by 6 bases and J by 0 bases, with 9 bases left in between. CDR1 is MNHEY, CDR2 SMNVEV, per germline (reference sequence).

This clone was counted a few times. The chain recombines TRBV27 with TRBJ1-5; D gene unclear. The germline CDR1 and CDR2 sequences are MNHEY and SMNVEV (reference sequence). This CDR3 is 12 amino acids long. V was cut by 3 bases and J by 7 bases, with 7 bases left in between. CDR3 sequence (DNA): TGTGCCAGCAGTTTTGGAGGACAGCCCCAGCATTTT. It specifies CASSFGGQPQHF.

This sequence joins TRBV5-6 and TRBJ1-2; D might be TRBD1 (6 bases). The ends were cut back, 4 bases at V and 4 bases at J, with 11 bases in the middle. Germline CDR1 reads SGHDT; CDR2 reads YYEEEE. CDR3 length equals 13 residues. CDR3 region: CASSLDSFYGYTF. The CDR3 DNA follows: TGTGCCAGCAGCCTGGACAGCTTCTATGGCTACACCTTC.

J is TRBJ2-7 and V is TRBV15; TRBD1 aligns across 8 bases. Trimming took 1 base from V and 3 from J; bases not matched to a gene: 5. CDR1 and CDR2 (germline): LNHNV, YYDKDF (reference sequence). The CDR3 length is 15 residues. CDR3 in DNA: TGTGCCACCAGCAGAGGCGTACAGGGGGTCTACGAGCAGTACGTC. Protein product: CATSRGVQGVYEQYV.

The chain carries TRBV7-9 and TRBJ2-7; 10 nucleotides match TRBD2. From germline, CDR1 is SEHNR and CDR2 FQNEAQ (reference sequence). Trimming took 5 bases from V and 4 from J; bases not matched to a gene: 8. The CDR3 is 15 amino acids. DNA for the CDR3: TGTGCCAGCAGCGATTTAGCGGGAGGCGTTTACGAGCAGTACTTC. Its translation is CASSDLAGGVYEQYF.

A few counts support this clone. This chain uses TRBV2 with TRBJ2-7; D perhaps matches TRBD1 (5 bases). Germline-derived CDR1 and CDR2 are SNHLY and FYNNEI. This CDR3 has 15 residues. V dropped 6 bases and J dropped 1 base, with 16 bases sitting between them. The CDR3 coding sequence is TGTGCCAGCAGGGGGTCGTGGGGCAGATCCTACGAGCAGTACTTC. Translated, it gives CASRGSWGRSYEQYF.

Concerning this clone itself: The germline gene is not matched at one end of the junction; a read error may be the cause. This chain connects TRBV7-7 to TRBJ2-1, with D possibly matching TRBD1 (6 bases). Looked up from germline, CDR1 is SSHAT and CDR2 is FNYEAQ (reference sequence). The CDR3 sequence is 13 residues long. The CDR3 nucleotides are TGTGCTAGCAGCTTAGGGACACTCGATGAGCAGTTCTTC. Protein sequence: CASSLGTLDEQFF.

V and J are TRBV28 and TRBJ2-3; 9 nucleotides agree with TRBD2. CDR1 is MDHEN, CDR2 SYDVKM, per germline. This CDR3 is 15 amino acids long. Germline trimming cut 7 bases from V and 2 bases from J; bases unmatched to any gene: 7. CDR3 DNA sequence: TGTGCCAGCATTCCTGGACTAGCGTTCACAGATACGCAGTATTTT. Translated: CASIPGLAFTDTQYF.

V gene TRBV27 combines with J gene TRBJ1-5; D is unresolved. The germline V gene encodes CDR1 MNHEY and CDR2 SMNVEV (reference sequence). Trimming stripped 3 bases from V and 6 bases from J, with 12 bases between. The CDR3 sequence is 14 residues long. Written as DNA, the CDR3 is TGTGCCAGCAGTTTCGGGTCAGTGGGTCAGCCCCAGCATTTT. Amino acid sequence: CASSFGSVGQPQHF.